This T cell receptor (beta chain) emerged from a study of T-cell reconstitution after alpha-beta-depleted transplantation in children. Study-wide points: Where alpha-beta T cells came from about two months after transplant was reportedly several hundred expanded graft clones. After one year, T-cell counts and TCRbeta diversity mostly came from new T cells.

Trimming removed 11 bases from V and 4 bases from J; junction bases left unmatched: 11. This CDR3 has 14 amino acids. CDR1 and CDR2 (germline): SNHLY, FYNNEI. Notes on this clonotype: The antigen is unknown.

The authors prepared the TCRbeta library with unique molecular identifiers. TCRdb called the PCR reads again in MiXCR, with one record for every CDR3 protein. The sample holds some 830,000 distinct CDR3 sequences, under 20% seen once. The material was PBMCs, mostly from graft donor cells, obtained 360 days after TCRalphabeta/CD19-depleted stem cell transplant. The origin of this receptor is a male patient younger than 18 who had a stem cell transplant for acute lymphoblastic leukemia, so the T cells may come from the graft donor. This chain links TRBV2 with TRBJ2-5, with 9 bases identical to TRBD2. CDR3 DNA: TGTGCCGGTACTTTTAGCGGGAGAGGAGAGACCCAGTACTTC. Translating gives CAGTFSGRGETQYF.